This entry lists 6 T cell receptor beta chains sequenced from one sample in a study of identical twins. TCRdb re-called the 5' RACE reads with MiXCR, one entry per CDR3 protein. In the table there are roughly 18,000 distinct CDR3 sequences, approximately 70% of which are singletons. Material for sequencing was memory (CD45RO+) T cells sorted from blood. The source of these receptors is a woman under 30 in good health. This table probably holds off-target reads from a library built for another chain.

The gene calls are TRBV10-3 and TRBJ2-3; 9 nucleotides align to TRBD2. The CDR3 extends over 14 amino acids. The J segment lost 1 base and the V segment lost 8 bases, leaving 4 bases of the junction unmatched. Germline loops: CDR1 ENHRY, CDR2 SYGVKD. The CDR3 protein is CAIGPSGGTDTQYF. The CDR3 DNA reads as TGTGCCATCGGTCCTAGCGGGGGCACAGATACGCAGTATTTT.

This rearrangement joins TRBV6-5 to TRBJ2-1, with 12 bases identical to TRBD2. The CDR3 length is 17 residues. Germline V gene data show CDR1 as MNHEY and CDR2 as SVGAGI. Trimming at V came to 4 bases and at J to 8 bases, leaving 12 bases not matched to a gene. The CDR3 loop reads CASSSAILAGGLDEQFF. In nucleotides, the CDR3 is TGTGCCAGCAGTTCAGCTATCCTAGCGGGAGGGCTGGATGAGCAGTTCTTC.

The rearrangement uses TRBV28 and TRBJ2-3; perhaps TRBD1 as D (6 bases). V gave up 6 bases and J gave up 3 bases, with 16 bases separating them. Germline CDR1 is MDHEN and CDR2 is SYDVKM. The CDR3 contains 15 residues. This chain's CDR3 is CASSVYRDGTDTQYF. CDR3 nucleotides: TGTGCCAGCAGCGTCTACAGGGATGGGACAGATACGCAGTATTTT.

The chain carries TRBV5-1 and TRBJ2-3, with D unresolved. The germline gives CDR1 SGHRS, CDR2 YFSETQ. The CDR3 consists of 12 residues. V gave up 2 bases and J gave up 6 bases, with 7 bases separating them. The CDR3 loop reads CASSFSLDTQYF. The CDR3 DNA reads as TGCGCCAGCAGCTTTTCTTTGGATACGCAGTATTTT.

This clonotype showed up just once. The rearrangement links TRBV28 to TRBJ2-5; 7 nucleotides match TRBD2. The CDR3 spans 14 residues. Germline V gene sequence: CDR1 MDHEN, CDR2 SYDVKM. V dropped 6 bases and J dropped 5; count of bases not matched to a gene: 9. CDR3 bases: TGTGCCAGCAGCTCGAGCGGGAATGGCGAGACCCAGTACTTC. It encodes CASSSSGNGETQYF.

The chain recombines TRBV5-4 with TRBJ2-3; D uncertain. From germline, CDR1 is SGHNT and CDR2 YYREEE (reference sequence). The germline V and J ends were trimmed by 4 bases and 0 bases, with 3 bases remaining between them. This CDR3 comprises 12 residues. CDR3 nucleotide sequence: TGTGCCAGCAGCCTCAGCACAGATACGCAGTATTTT. Its protein product is CASSLSTDTQYF.